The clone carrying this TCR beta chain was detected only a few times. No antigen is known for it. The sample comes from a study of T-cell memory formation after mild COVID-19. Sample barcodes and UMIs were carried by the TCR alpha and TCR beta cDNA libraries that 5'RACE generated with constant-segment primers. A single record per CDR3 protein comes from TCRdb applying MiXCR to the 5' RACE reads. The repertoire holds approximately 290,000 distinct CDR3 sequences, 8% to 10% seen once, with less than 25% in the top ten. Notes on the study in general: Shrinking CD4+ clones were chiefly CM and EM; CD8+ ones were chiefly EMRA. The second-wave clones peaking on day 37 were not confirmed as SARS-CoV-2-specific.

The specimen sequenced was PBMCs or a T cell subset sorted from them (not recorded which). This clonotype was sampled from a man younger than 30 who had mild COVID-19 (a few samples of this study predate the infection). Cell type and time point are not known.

The CDR3 DNA reads TGCGCCAGCAGCCTTCGGACAGGGGCGACTGGGACCCAGTACTTC. This encodes CASSLRTGATGTQYF. The chain carries TRBV5-1 and TRBJ2-5, with 9 bases fitting TRBD1. Trimming cost V 4 bases and J 7 bases; bases outside gene matches: 11. This CDR3 is 15 amino acids long. The germline CDR1 and CDR2 sequences are SGHRS and YFSETQ.